The 8 T cell receptor beta chains reported below all come from one sample, sequenced in a study of response to subunit inactivated influenza vaccine. TCRdb independently ran MiXCR on the RT-PCR reads; one entry per CDR3 protein. The sample holds roughly 500,000 distinct CDR3 sequences, about 15% seen once. Sequencing used CD4+ T cells sorted from PBMCs, obtained 23 months after vaccination. The receptors were sampled from a man aged 45 to 70 who received an inactivated influenza vaccine.

The table lists this clonotype with a count of one. V gene TRBV20-1 combines with J gene TRBJ1-2; 10 bases align to TRBD1. The CDR3 is 14 amino acids. The germline CDR1 and CDR2 sequences are DFQATT and SNEGSKA (reference sequence). V lost 0 bases and J lost 7; bases outside the gene matches: 5. As DNA, the CDR3 is TGCAGTGCTAGAGATGTGACAGGGGGCAGTGGCTACACCTTC. Protein sequence: CSARDVTGGSGYTF.

The sample holds a few counts of this clonotype. V and J are TRBV5-1 and TRBJ2-1; no firm D call. CDR3 length: 11 residues. The V end lost 5 bases, the J end lost 7 bases, and 7 bases lay between the germline ends. CDR1 is SGHRS and CDR2 is YFSETQ in the germline V gene. CDR3 sequence: CASRGTNEQFF. In DNA form, the CDR3 reads TGCGCCAGCAGAGGCACGAATGAGCAGTTCTTC.

The V call is TRBV12-3 or TRBV12-4, the J call TRBJ2-6; 10 nucleotides match TRBD1. CDR3 length: 18 amino acids. With 5 bases clipped from V and 0 bases from J, the junction kept 7 bases outside the gene matches. CDR3 bases: TGTGCCAGCAGTCGCGGGACAGGGGCCCCCTCTGGGGCCAACGTCCTGACTTTC. Translated: CASSRGTGAPSGANVLTF.

This clonotype came up many times. The rearrangement joins TRBV5-6 to TRBJ2-3; 7 bases fit TRBD1. V lost 4 bases, J lost 2 bases, and 7 bases stayed unmatched. In germline, CDR1 is SGHDT, CDR2 YYEEEE. The length of the CDR3 is 15 residues. The DNA for the CDR3 is TGTGCCAGCAGCCCACAGGACAGGTACACAGATACGCAGTATTTT. Translated, it gives CASSPQDRYTDTQYF.

This clonotype has a count of ten or more. This rearrangement joins TRBV12-3 or TRBV12-4 to TRBJ2-5, with TRBD2 matching 11 bases. J lost 6 bases, V lost 6 bases, and 9 bases had no gene match. CDR3 size: 15 residues. In DNA, the CDR3 is TGTGCCAGCAGCAAGGGGACTAGCGGCCAGAAGACCCAGTACTTC. This translates into CASSKGTSGQKTQYF.

This clonotype has just a few counts. The CDR3 nucleotides read TGTGCCAGCAAGGTCAGAGGGCAGGTGACCCAGTACTTC. Its translation is CASKVRGQVTQYF. This chain joins TRBV21-1 and TRBJ2-5; TRBD2, the table's D call, lacks a check against the DNA. TRBV21-1 is shown as a pseudogene. CDR3 length: 13 residues.

This chain uses TRBV20-1 with TRBJ2-5, with 7 bases that match TRBD1. CDR1 is DFQATT and CDR2 is SNEGSKA in the germline V gene (reference sequence). This CDR3 has 14 amino acids. With V trimmed by 3 bases and J by 5 bases, 9 bases remained unmatched. CDR3 residues: CSASRDSYRETQYF. The CDR3, as DNA: TGCAGTGCTAGCCGGGACAGTTACAGGGAGACCCAGTACTTC.

This chain uses TRBV5-1 with TRBJ2-7, with 7 bases identical to TRBD2. V was clipped by 2 bases and J by 0 bases; unmatched bases: 5. CDR3 size: 15 residues. Germline loops: CDR1 SGHRS, CDR2 YFSETQ. The CDR3 protein is CASSFREASSYEQYF. The CDR3 coding sequence is TGCGCCAGCAGCTTCCGGGAGGCTAGCTCCTACGAGCAGTACTTC.